Presented here are 15 T cell receptor beta chains from one specimen sequenced in a study of shared clonotypes between healthy human individuals. TCRdb keeps only in-frame clones here, not all; method: immunoSEQ multiplex PCR. The data contain 600,000 to 750,000 clones, 72% of them seen just once; the ten biggest clones take up 1.8%. What was sequenced was memory CD4+ T cells sorted from blood. Described subset: CD45RA-negative fraction. These receptors were obtained from a woman aged 25 to 39 in good health.

In this sample, this clone turned up once. In nucleotides, the CDR3 is TGTGCCAGCCGAGTGGGGGCGCTTTCTGGGGCCAACGTCCTGACTTTC. Residues: CASRVGALSGANVLTF. The chain couples TRBV6-6 to TRBJ2-6; a weak D match, TRBD1 (6 bases). Trimming cost V 8 bases and J 1 base, with 15 bases left between them. This CDR3 contains 16 residues. Per the germline V gene, CDR1 is MNHNY and CDR2 is SVGAGI (reference sequence).

The chain is built from TRBV27 and TRBJ2-2, with TRBD2 identical over 12 bases. V shed 3 bases, J shed 4 bases, and the junction held 9 bases outside the gene matches. Germline assignment: CDR1 MNHEY and CDR2 SMNVEV (reference sequence). This CDR3 is 18 amino acids long. In nucleotides, the CDR3 is TGTGCCAGCAGTTTGGGGGCTAGCGGGAGGGGAACCACCGGGGAGCTGTTTTTT. As protein: CASSLGASGRGTTGELFF.

The rearrangement uses TRBV6-6 and TRBJ1-4; D may be TRBD1 (6 bases). There are 14 residues in the CDR3. The germline V gene encodes CDR1 MNHNY and CDR2 SVGAGI (reference sequence). Trimming cost V 4 bases and J 2 bases, with 8 bases left between them. The CDR3 loop reads CASSSQGTNEKLFF. Written as DNA, the CDR3 is TGTGCCAGCAGTTCCCAGGGGACTAATGAAAAACTGTTTTTT.

The V and J genes are TRBV28 and TRBJ1-1, with 7 bases matching TRBD1. With V trimmed by 6 bases and J by 4 bases, 8 bases remained unmatched. CDR1 and CDR2 from the germline V gene are MDHEN and SYDVKM. The CDR3 length is 14 residues. CDR3 loop: CASSPPTGLTEAFF. CDR3 in DNA: TGTGCCAGCAGCCCCCCGACAGGGCTCACTGAAGCTTTCTTT.

Here the CDR3 reads CAWSTGAEQPQHF. For the CDR3, the DNA is TGTGCCTGGAGTACAGGGGCGGAACAGCCCCAGCATTTT. The chain has TRBV30 and TRBJ1-5, with 7 bases aligning to TRBD1. This CDR3 has 13 amino acids. J gave up 7 bases and V 2 bases, and 5 bases lay outside the gene matches. Germline loops: CDR1 GTSNPN, CDR2 SVGIG (reference sequence).

This clone was detected once. The rearrangement joins TRBV10-1 to TRBJ1-1; weak D call: TRBD1 (5 bases). From germline, CDR1 is WNHNN and CDR2 SYGVQD (reference sequence). Trimming cost V 6 bases and J 0 bases, with 8 bases left between them. The CDR3 spans 13 residues. The CDR3 nucleotides read TGCGCCAGCAGAGGGACGGTGAACACTGAAGCTTTCTTT. Its translation is CASRGTVNTEAFF.

The rearrangement uses TRBV5-1 and TRBJ2-1; D call uncertain. The ends were cut back, 3 bases at V and 4 bases at J, with 2 bases in the middle. Germline V gene data show CDR1 as SGHRS and CDR2 as YFSETQ. The CDR3 is made up of 11 amino acids. The CDR3: CASSYYNEQFF. In nucleotides, the CDR3 is TGCGCCAGCAGCTATTACAATGAGCAGTTCTTC.

The table lists this clone with a few counts. CDR3 sequence: CAWMEREDEQFF. DNA of the CDR3: TGTGCCTGGATGGAGCGGGAGGACGAGCAGTTCTTC. The chain recombines TRBV30 with TRBJ2-1; TRBD2 aligns across 9 bases. After removal of 4 bases from V and 10 bases from J, the junction contained 5 bases not matched to a gene. The length of the CDR3 is 12 residues. Germline V gives CDR1 GTSNPN, CDR2 SVGIG (reference sequence). The full variable domain, rest sourced from reference TRBV30 and TRBJ2-1, is SQTIHQWPATLVQPVGSPLSLECTVEGTSNPNLYWYRQAAGRGLQLLFYSVGIGQISSEVPQNLSASRPQDRQFILSSKKLLLSDSGFYLCAWMEREDEQFFGPGTRLTVL.

This chain connects TRBV2 to TRBJ1-4; tentative D call: TRBD1 (5 bases). V was clipped by 4 bases and J by 11 bases, with 11 bases between them. The CDR3 is 12 amino acids. Germline CDR1 is SNHLY and CDR2 is FYNNEI. In DNA form, the CDR3 reads TGTGCCAGCAGTGGCCAGGGAGGTAAACTGTTTTTT. Translation: CASSGQGGKLFF.

This clone was recorded a few times. The chain has TRBV5-1 and TRBJ2-1, with 11 bases lining up with TRBD2. CDR1 and CDR2 (germline): SGHRS, YFSETQ. The CDR3 totals 14 residues. V lost 3 bases and J lost 12; bases outside the gene matches: 8. CDR3 coding DNA: TGCGCCAGCAGCTCCGGGACTAGCGGACTGGGGCAGTTCTTC. It encodes CASSSGTSGLGQFF.

The chain employs TRBV5-8 and TRBJ2-7; the D gene is possibly TRBD2 (5 bases). The CDR3 consists of 14 residues. The V gene lost 4 bases and the J gene lost 2 bases, with 13 bases spanning the gap. CDR1 and CDR2 (germline): SGHTS, YDEGEE. The CDR3 region is CASSPTREAYEQYF. The CDR3 DNA follows: TGTGCCAGCAGCCCAACTAGAGAGGCCTACGAGCAGTACTTC.

J is TRBJ2-3 and V is TRBV10-3; 10 bases are shared with TRBD2. The CDR3 is 15 amino acids. CDR1 and CDR2 (germline): ENHRY, SYGVKD. J lost 5 bases, V lost 3 bases, and 5 bases had no gene match. The CDR3 DNA follows: TGTGCCATCAGTGATGGTAGCGGGGGGCAAGATACGCAGTATTTT. The encoded protein is CAISDGSGGQDTQYF.

The V and J genes are TRBV10-1 and TRBJ2-1; no firm D call. Germline CDR1 reads WNHNN; CDR2 reads SYGVQD (reference sequence). This CDR3 has 15 residues. V was cut by 8 bases and J by 0 bases, with 14 bases left in between. The CDR3 DNA sequence: TGCGCCAGCGCCGACCCTGTGAGCTCCTACAATGAGCAGTTCTTC. This codes for CASADPVSSYNEQFF.

The chain couples TRBV28 to TRBJ1-2; D gene uncertain. The germline gives CDR1 MDHEN, CDR2 SYDVKM. V was cut by 6 bases and J by 1 base, with 12 bases left in between. This CDR3 comprises 14 residues. CDR3: CASRTAQYNYGYTF. The DNA for the CDR3 is TGTGCCAGCAGGACCGCCCAGTATAACTATGGCTACACCTTC.

V gene TRBV19 combines with J gene TRBJ1-1, with D possibly matching TRBD1 (5 bases). The CDR3 runs to 14 residues. Per germline, CDR1 LNHDA and CDR2 SQIVND (reference sequence). Trimming left V 7 bases short and J 5 bases short, with 17 bases between. The CDR3 spells CASTGGRGGTEAFF. Here the CDR3 DNA reads TGTGCCAGTACGGGGGGACGGGGAGGGACTGAAGCTTTCTTT.